The sequence of this TCR beta chain was determined in a study of T-cell memory formation after mild COVID-19. Study results and limitations: Among contracting clones, CD4+ were mainly CM/EM and CD8+ enriched in EMRA. There was a balanced CD4/CD8 profile in clones contracting day 15 to 85, and later expanders leaned CD4+. The authors did not confirm SARS-CoV-2 specificity of second-wave clones peaking day 37.

TCRdb re-analysed the 5' RACE reads in MiXCR, keeping a single row per CDR3 protein. Of about 110,000 distinct CDR3 sequences listed, approximately 17% are singletons. This clonotype has just a few counts. What it binds is unknown. V dropped 1 base and J dropped 2 bases, with 12 bases sitting between them. CDR1 MGHRA and CDR2 YSYEKL come from the germline V gene. The CDR3 is 15 amino acids. Sequenced sample: PBMCs or a T cell subset sorted from them (not recorded which). The TCR comes from an adult woman who had mild COVID-19 (a few samples of this study predate the infection). Cell type and time point are not known. The chain carries TRBV4-1 and TRBJ2-7; no clear D gene. The CDR3 bases are TGCGCCAGCAGCCAAGTTTCGGGCAGGACCTACGAGCAGTACTTC. Its protein is CASSQVSGRTYEQYF.